Listed here are 30 T cell receptor beta chains from one sample, sequenced in a study of OX40 agonist ivuxolimab in advanced cancers. TCRdb's copy holds only in-frame clones and misses some; the assay was immunoSEQ multiplex PCR. This table holds tens of thousands of clones, 88% found once. The sample in question was CD4+ or CD8+ T cells sorted from blood, obtained in a trial of the OX40 agonist ivuxolimab. The receptors stem from an adult with an advanced solid tumor such as melanoma, head and neck, liver or kidney cancer.

V gene TRBV2 combines with J gene TRBJ2-7, with D uncertain. The CDR3 extends over 14 amino acids. CDR1 SNHLY and CDR2 FYNNEI come from the germline V gene. Trimming stripped 4 bases from V and 0 bases from J, with 10 bases between. The CDR3 nucleotides read TGTGCCAGCAGTGGGCAGAGGAACTCCTACGAGCAGTACTTC. Protein sequence: CASSGQRNSYEQYF.

This chain uses TRBV15 with TRBJ2-3, with 8 positions matching TRBD2. Germline CDR1 LNHNV, CDR2 YYDKDF (reference sequence). The CDR3 has 17 amino acids. Unmatched junction bases numbered 9, after V lost 4 bases and J lost 0 bases. Written as DNA, the CDR3 is TGTGCCACCAGCACCCTTAGGACTAGCCCTAGCACAGATACGCAGTATTTT. Its protein is CATSTLRTSPSTDTQYF. Using reference TRBV15 and TRBJ2-3 for the parts outside the CDR3, the full variable domain is DAMVIQNPRYQVTQFGKPVTLSCSQTLNHNVMYWYQQKSSQAPKLLFHYYDKDFNNEADTPDNFQSRRPNTSFCFLDIRSPGLGDTAMYLCATSTLRTSPSTDTQYFGPGTRLTVL.

This clone occurred once. The chain uses TRBV19 and TRBJ2-7, with D tentatively TRBD1 or TRBD2 (5 bases each). The CDR3 consists of 14 residues. V was clipped by 5 bases and J by 2 bases, with 13 bases between them. Germline V gives CDR1 LNHDA, CDR2 SQIVND (reference sequence). CDR3 amino acids: CASSRRDRTYEQYF. CDR3 DNA: TGTGCCAGTAGTCGAAGGGACCGTACCTACGAGCAGTACTTC.

The chain carries TRBV27 and TRBJ2-2; 14 bases are shared with TRBD2. The CDR3 extends over 17 amino acids. V was pared by 4 bases and J by 3 bases, with 4 bases of the junction left unmatched. From germline, CDR1 is MNHEY and CDR2 SMNVEV (reference sequence). CDR3 nucleotide sequence: TGTGCCAGCAGTTCCCTGGGACTAGCGGGGGACACCGGGGAGCTGTTTTTT. Protein sequence: CASSSLGLAGDTGELFF.

The chain uses TRBV5-6 and TRBJ2-2; D is undetermined. The CDR3 sequence is 12 residues long. Trimming removed 6 bases from V and 8 bases from J, with 11 bases in between. Germline assignment: CDR1 SGHDT and CDR2 YYEEEE. Written as DNA, the CDR3 is TGTGCCAGCACCCAAGCTCGGGGGGAGCTGTTTTTT. It specifies CASTQARGELFF.

The chain combines TRBV30 with TRBJ1-5, with D uncertain. Per the germline V gene, CDR1 is GTSNPN and CDR2 is SVGIG (reference sequence). The CDR3 is made up of 15 amino acids. V lost 1 base and J 0 bases, leaving 10 bases between the germline ends. CDR3 bases: TGTGCCTGGAGTGATATGAGGTATAGCAATCAGCCCCAGCATTTT. This codes for CAWSDMRYSNQPQHF. Looking up the rest from reference TRBV30 and TRBJ1-5 gives the full variable domain: SQTIHQWPATLVQPVGSPLSLECTVEGTSNPNLYWYRQAAGRGLQLLFYSVGIGQISSEVPQNLSASRPQDRQFILSSKKLLLSDSGFYLCAWSDMRYSNQPQHFGDGTRLSIL.

The chain recombines TRBV2 with TRBJ2-3; 7 bases are shared with TRBD2. Per germline, CDR1 SNHLY and CDR2 FYNNEI. The CDR3 spans 14 residues. With 7 bases clipped from V and 1 base from J, the junction kept 5 bases outside the gene matches. CDR3 bases: TGTGCCAGCATACGGGGGGAGGGCACAGATACGCAGTATTTT. Its translation: CASIRGEGTDTQYF.

This clone showed up just a few times. The rearrangement uses TRBV30 and TRBJ1-3, with TRBD1 as a possible D gene (5 bases). Trimming took 0 bases from V and 1 from J, leaving 16 bases between them. The length of the CDR3 is 17 residues. Germline V gene data show CDR1 as GTSNPN and CDR2 as SVGIG (reference sequence). The CDR3 is CAWSVLSGLGSGNTIYF. The CDR3 DNA follows: TGTGCCTGGAGTGTACTGTCAGGGTTGGGATCTGGAAACACCATATATTTT. The full variable domain, completed using reference TRBV30 and TRBJ1-3, is SQTIHQWPATLVQPVGSPLSLECTVEGTSNPNLYWYRQAAGRGLQLLFYSVGIGQISSEVPQNLSASRPQDRQFILSSKKLLLSDSGFYLCAWSVLSGLGSGNTIYFGEGSWLTVV.

This chain links TRBV18 with TRBJ1-4; 7 positions match TRBD1. The J segment lost 7 bases and the V segment lost 6 bases, leaving 11 bases of the junction unmatched. CDR1 and CDR2 from the germline V gene are KGHSH and LQKENI. CDR3 length equals 15 residues. For the CDR3, the DNA is TGTGCCAGCTCGTCCGACAGGGAAAGGGGTGAAAAACTGTTTTTT. Translating gives CASSSDRERGEKLFF.

This clone has more than one count but fewer than ten. V gene TRBV30 combines with J gene TRBJ2-7; tentatively, D is TRBD1 (6 bases). The CDR3 is 12 amino acids. CDR1 and CDR2 (germline): GTSNPN, SVGIG (reference sequence). V lost 1 base and J lost 3, with 7 bases in between. CDR3 nucleotides: TGTGCCTGGAGTGCGGACAGCTACGAGCAGTACTTC. Its protein is CAWSADSYEQYF.

Details on this clone: One junction end does not reproduce the germline sequence, and a read error may be involved. The V call is TRBV19, the J call TRBJ2-7; tentatively, D is TRBD1 (6 bases). Germline V gene lookup returns CDR1 LNHDA and CDR2 SQIVND (reference sequence). The CDR3 sequence is 11 residues long. The chain's CDR3 is CAGRGGLEQYF. For the CDR3, the DNA is TGTGCCGGTAGAGGGGGTCTCGAGCAGTACTTC.

This sequence joins TRBV28 and TRBJ2-2, with TRBD1 matching 7 bases. This CDR3 is 16 amino acids long. V shed 3 bases, J shed 3 bases, and the junction held 7 bases outside the gene matches. Germline loops: CDR1 MDHEN, CDR2 SYDVKM. CDR3: CASSLVLTGHTGELFF. CDR3 sequence (DNA): TGTGCCAGCAGTTTGGTCTTGACAGGGCACACCGGGGAGCTGTTTTTT.

V and J are TRBV15 and TRBJ2-4; possible D gene TRBD2, 5 bases. Between the trimmed V and J ends, which lost 8 bases and 5 bases, there was a span of 13 bases. The CDR3 extends over 13 amino acids. Per germline, CDR1 LNHNV and CDR2 YYDKDF (reference sequence). The CDR3 reads CATLGSLENIQYF. The CDR3 coding sequence is TGTGCCACCCTTGGGTCACTAGAAAACATTCAGTACTTC. Complete variable domain (other parts from reference TRBV15 and TRBJ2-4): DAMVIQNPRYQVTQFGKPVTLSCSQTLNHNVMYWYQQKSSQAPKLLFHYYDKDFNNEADTPDNFQSRRPNTSFCFLDIRSPGLGDTAMYLCATLGSLENIQYFGAGTRLSVL.

This chain joins TRBV30 and TRBJ1-1, with no clear D. Germline V gene data show CDR1 as GTSNPN and CDR2 as SVGIG (reference sequence). There are 13 residues in the CDR3. V dropped 0 bases and J dropped 1 base, with 6 bases sitting between them. CDR3 nucleotides: TGTGCCTGGAGTGTAGTTAAGAACACTGAAGCTTTCTTT. This gives the protein CAWSVVKNTEAFF.

The chain recombines TRBV21-1 with TRBJ1-1; the table's D call of TRBD1 was not tested on the DNA. TRBV21-1 corresponds to a pseudogene. The CDR3 extends over 16 amino acids. For the CDR3, the DNA is TGTGCCAGCAGGGCAGGCTTATACACAATTCGCACTGAAGCTTTCTTT. Its translation is CASRAGLYTIRTEAFF.

The chain carries TRBV29-1 and TRBJ2-4; perhaps TRBD1 as D (6 bases). Trimming stripped 3 bases from V and 9 bases from J, with 15 bases between. The CDR3 spans 13 residues. In germline, CDR1 is SQVTM, CDR2 ANQGSEA. The DNA of the CDR3 is TGCAGCGTTGAGTGGACAGTAAGCGGCATTCAGTACTTC. Its protein product is CSVEWTVSGIQYF.

The chain links TRBV27 to TRBJ2-3; TRBD2 is a possible D gene (6 bases). The CDR3 totals 12 residues. The germline CDR1 and CDR2 sequences are MNHEY and SMNVEV (reference sequence). Deletions cut 5 bases from V and 6 bases from J, with 9 bases between. CDR3: CASSRGIDTQYF. CDR3 DNA sequence: TGTGCCAGCAGTCGGGGGATTGATACGCAGTATTTT.

This clone has only one observation. The V call is TRBV27, the J call TRBJ2-1; a weak D match, TRBD1 (6 bases). The CDR3 totals 15 residues. V lost 8 bases and J lost 0, with 14 bases in between. Germline loops: CDR1 MNHEY, CDR2 SMNVEV (reference sequence). The CDR3 nucleotides are TGTGCCAGCTCCTGGAGCAGGGGCTCCTACAATGAGCAGTTCTTC. Its protein product is CASSWSRGSYNEQFF.

This clone is categorized as medium-sized. The rearrangement links TRBV27 to TRBJ2-7; the match to TRBD1 covers 10 bases. The germline gives CDR1 MNHEY, CDR2 SMNVEV (reference sequence). The trim removed 7 bases at V and 9 bases at J, leaving 12 bases unmatched. There are 14 residues in the CDR3. In DNA form, the CDR3 reads TGTGCCAGCACTCTACGGGGGGACAGGGGAAGGCAGTACTTC. This encodes CASTLRGDRGRQYF.

The chain links TRBV4-1 to TRBJ1-2; unclear D gene. Germline lookup yields CDR1 MGHRA and CDR2 YSYEKL. This CDR3 comprises 15 residues. V lost 0 bases and J 0 bases, leaving 8 bases between the germline ends. DNA of the CDR3: TGCGCCAGCAGCCAAGAACCGCTAGCTAACTATGGCTACACCTTC. Residues: CASSQEPLANYGYTF.

The genes are TRBV7-9 and TRBJ2-3; D not certain. Germline CDR1 reads SEHNR; CDR2 reads FQNEAQ (reference sequence). V was shortened by 6 bases and J by 4 bases, with 14 bases between the two germline ends. The CDR3 spans 14 residues. In nucleotides, the CDR3 is TGTGCCAGCAGGGTAGAGTCAGTCCCAGATACGCAGTATTTT. Amino acid sequence: CASRVESVPDTQYF.

The V and J genes are TRBV9 and TRBJ2-1; 12 nucleotides line up with TRBD2. J gave up 2 bases and V 3 bases, and 0 bases lay outside the gene matches. The CDR3 spans 15 residues. Germline V lookup: CDR1 SGDLS, CDR2 YYNGEE. As DNA, the CDR3 is TGTGCCAGCAGCGCTAGCGGGAGGGCCTACAATGAGCAGTTCTTC. Translated: CASSASGRAYNEQFF.

This chain connects TRBV7-2 to TRBJ2-2; no clear D gene. V lost 10 bases and J lost 6, with 12 bases in between. Germline CDR1 and CDR2: SGHTA and FQGNSA. The length of the CDR3 is 12 residues. CDR3 DNA: TGTGCCACCCCGCCAAGGGCCGGGGAGCTGTTTTTT. Amino acid sequence: CATPPRAGELFF.

Here the CDR3 DNA reads TGTGCCAGCAGTGAGACCGCACTGACAGTCAAAGAGACCCAGTACTTC. Amino acid sequence: CASSETALTVKETQYF. The chain combines TRBV25-1 with TRBJ2-5; TRBD1 is a possible D gene (5 bases). This CDR3 is built from 16 residues. CDR1 MGHDK and CDR2 SYGVNS come from the germline V gene. The V and J ends lost 3 bases and 3 bases respectively, with 17 bases between them.

Note on this clone: Other DNA sequences in this specimen translate into the identical CDR3. This chain uses TRBV28 with TRBJ2-7; possibly TRBD1 or TRBD2 for D (5 bases each). Germline V lookup: CDR1 MDHEN, CDR2 SYDVKM. V dropped 3 bases and J dropped 7 bases, with 13 bases sitting between them. This CDR3 region has 13 residues. The CDR3 sequence: CASSLGPEGEQYF. DNA of the CDR3: TGTGCCAGCAGTTTGGGGCCCGAGGGGGAGCAGTACTTC.

The chain links TRBV6-1 to TRBJ1-1; D call uncertain. This CDR3 is 17 amino acids long. V dropped 3 bases and J dropped 0 bases, with 17 bases sitting between them. The V gene's germline CDR1 is MNHNS and CDR2 SASEGT. The CDR3 is CASSDYSTGILNTEAFF. The CDR3 DNA reads as TGTGCCAGCAGTGACTACTCAACCGGGATCCTGAACACTGAAGCTTTCTTT.

The chain uses TRBV14 and TRBJ1-1; the D gene is possibly TRBD1 (6 bases). There are 14 residues in the CDR3. The germline V gene encodes CDR1 SGHDN and CDR2 FVKESK. V lost 5 bases, J lost 0 bases, and 10 bases lay in between. This CDR3 is CASSKTGLNTEAFF. The CDR3 region has the DNA TGTGCCAGCAGCAAGACAGGTCTGAACACTGAAGCTTTCTTT.

The chain links TRBV27 to TRBJ2-1; TRBD2 matches 7 bases. Trimming at V came to 5 bases and at J to 3 bases, leaving 4 bases not matched to a gene. The CDR3 contains 14 residues. Germline lookup yields CDR1 MNHEY and CDR2 SMNVEV (reference sequence). CDR3 nucleotides: TGTGCCAGCAGTCTAGGGGACTACTACAATGAGCAGTTCTTC. Translating gives CASSLGDYYNEQFF.

The chain carries TRBV7-6 and TRBJ2-1; D uncertain. Germline CDR1 and CDR2: SGHVS and FNYEAQ. This CDR3 is 15 amino acids long. The ends were cut back, 5 bases at V and 6 bases at J, with 17 bases in the middle. CDR3 sequence (DNA): TGTGCCAGCAGCCCACGACACGGGCGCCTCAATGAGCAGTTCTTC. Translation gives CASSPRHGRLNEQFF.

The chain links TRBV5-6 to TRBJ1-5; D is unresolved. The CDR3 has 14 amino acids. The V end lost 2 bases, the J end lost 1 base, and 7 bases lay between the germline ends. Germline V lookup: CDR1 SGHDT, CDR2 YYEEEE. The CDR3 here is CASSLINSNQPQHF. CDR3 DNA: TGTGCCAGCAGCTTAATCAACAGCAATCAGCCCCAGCATTTT.